The source of this T cell receptor (beta chain) is a study of shared clonotypes between healthy human individuals. Study-wide results and limits: Some clonotypes were shared by all four sorted-subset donors, while others were not shared. The non-shared ones had lower generation probabilities than the shared ones.

The method was immunoSEQ multiplex PCR; TCRdb's version includes in-frame clones alone and lacks a portion of them. The table lists 1.6 million or so clones, about 96% of them singletons. With V trimmed by 2 bases and J by 2 bases, 1 base remained unmatched. The CDR3 sequence is 15 residues long. CDR1 and CDR2 from the germline V gene are MDHEN and SYDVKM. A word on this clone: Its specificity is not known.

The receptor comes from a man aged 25-45 years in good health. The chain is built from TRBV28 and TRBJ2-5; 11 bases align to TRBD2. The specimen was naive CD4+ T cells sorted from blood. Stated subset: CD45RA+ positively selected. In DNA form, the CDR3 reads TGTGCCAGCAGTTTAGGGACTAGCGGACAAGAGACCCAGTACTTC. Translation gives CASSLGTSGQETQYF.